The clone carrying this TCR beta chain was seen a handful of times. The target antigen is unknown. Researchers amplified the TCR beta CDR3 regions from RNA transcripts. Initially, a first-round RT-PCR of the TCR CDR3 employed the HTBI primer set. TCRdb passed the multiplex PCR reads through MiXCR, listing each CDR3 protein once. Of approximately 350,000 distinct CDR3 sequences in the sample, around 15% were seen once. This specimen comes from a study of T cells in Graves' hyperthyroidism and ophthalmopathy. Patients affected by ophthalmopathy presented a Clinical Activity Score of at least 3, a NOSPECS grade of at least 4, and disease duration below 3 months. Together with thyroid ultrasound, orbital computed tomography, serum thyroxine and TRAb, clinical symptoms were used for diagnoses. Germline CDR1 is MGHRA and CDR2 is YSYEKL. The CDR3 runs 18 residues. V was shortened by 3 bases and J by 9 bases, with 27 bases between the two germline ends.

Study outcomes and limitations: Among thyroid clonotypes expanded above 0.001, most also appeared in blood.

This receptor was obtained from an older woman with Graves' ophthalmopathy. Material: blood. The chain couples TRBV4-1 to TRBJ2-1; D gene unclear. In DNA, the CDR3 is TGCGCCAGCAGCCAGCATCAGAGTTTTCTCGGCTTCTTAGGTGAGCAGTTCTTC. Its translation: CASSQHQSFLGFLGEQFF.